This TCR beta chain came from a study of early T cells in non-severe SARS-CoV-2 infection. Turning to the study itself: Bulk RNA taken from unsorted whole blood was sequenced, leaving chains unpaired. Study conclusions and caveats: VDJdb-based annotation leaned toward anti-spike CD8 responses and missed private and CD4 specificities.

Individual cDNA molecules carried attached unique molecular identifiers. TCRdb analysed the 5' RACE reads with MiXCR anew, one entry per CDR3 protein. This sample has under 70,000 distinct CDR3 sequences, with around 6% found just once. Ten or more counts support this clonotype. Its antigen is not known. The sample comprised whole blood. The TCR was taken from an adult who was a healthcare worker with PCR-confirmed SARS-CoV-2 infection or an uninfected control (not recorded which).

DNA for the CDR3: TGTGCCAGCAGCTCCCAGAACAAAGAGACCCAGTACTTC. Amino acid sequence: CASSSQNKETQYF. This sequence joins TRBV5-4 and TRBJ2-5; the D is unclear. The germline V and J ends were trimmed by 3 bases and 3 bases, with 9 bases remaining between them. The CDR3 covers 13 residues. Germline CDR1 reads SGHNT; CDR2 reads YYREEE (reference sequence).